The clone carrying this TCR beta chain turned up a few times. In the authors' workflow: The number of TCRs in each sample had a median of about 96,000 and spanned about 23,224 to 690,600. TCRdb recomputed calls from the RACE reads with MiXCR, one row per CDR3 protein. The V and J calls here are based on TCRdb, not the publication. This table has 80,000 to 95,000 distinct CDR3 sequences, approximately 11% appearing once. As to time point: patch test 1, 2 weeks after DPC sensitization. Documented treatment: therapeutic diphenylcyclopropenone sensitization with weekly scalp DPC. The CDR3 has 16 amino acids. V lost 0 bases and J lost 0, with 15 bases in between. Per the germline V gene, CDR1 is SQVTM and CDR2 is ANQGSEA. The source of the sample is a study of human T cells and chemical hapten exposure. Turning to the study itself: Diphenylcyclopropenone doses were given weekly to the scalps of patients across the roughly 23-week study.

This sequence joins TRBV29-1 and TRBJ2-7; perhaps TRBD1 as D (5 bases). This receptor was identified in a woman in her 50s with alopecia areata. Some clones in this sample may be carry-over from other donors' samples. The starting material was whole blood, obtained in connection with sensitization to the hapten diphenylcyclopropenone (DPC). The CDR3 loop reads CSVEDGLGPGSYEQYF. CDR3 nucleotides: TGCAGCGTTGAAGATGGGTTGGGGCCTGGCTCCTACGAGCAGTACTTC.